What follows are 22 T cell receptor beta chains derived from one specimen sequenced in a study of lymphopenia after photon versus proton radiotherapy. Only in-frame clones appear in the TCRdb table, and some are missing; sequencing was by immunoSEQ multiplex PCR. The top ten hold about 2% of the sample, which has over 50,000 clones, about 86% seen once. The sequenced sample was peripheral blood, obtained from a patient treated with photon-based radiotherapy. These receptors originate from a man in his forties with gastric cancer.

This chain links TRBV7-9 with TRBJ1-5, with 8 bases fitting TRBD1. The CDR3 consists of 15 residues. The V gene's germline CDR1 is SEHNR and CDR2 FQNEAQ (reference sequence). The ends lost 3 bases at V and 2 bases at J; junction bases unmatched: 3. CDR3 nucleotides: TGTGCCAGCAGCTTCGGACAGGGTGGCAATCAGCCCCAGCATTTT. Its translation is CASSFGQGGNQPQHF.

The chain links TRBV18 to TRBJ2-5; no reliable D call. Trimming left V 3 bases short and J 1 base short, with 3 bases between. Looked up from germline, CDR1 is KGHSH and CDR2 is LQKENI. The CDR3 has 12 amino acids. The CDR3 spells CASSPTQETQYF. The CDR3 bases are TGTGCCAGCTCACCGACCCAAGAGACCCAGTACTTC.

The chain employs TRBV18 and TRBJ2-1; maybe TRBD1 (5 bases). The germline V gene encodes CDR1 KGHSH and CDR2 LQKENI. Trimming pared 6 bases from V and 6 bases from J, leaving 9 bases between. The CDR3 has 12 residues. As DNA, the CDR3 is TGTGCCAGCTCTTTCGACAGCAATGAGCAGTTCTTC. Protein: CASSFDSNEQFF. The full variable domain, with the rest looked up from reference TRBV18 and TRBJ2-1, is NAGVMQNPRHLVRRRGQEARLRCSPMKGHSHVYWYRQLPEEGLKFMVYLQKENIIDESGMPKERFSAEFPKEGPSILRIQQVVRGDSAAYFCASSFDSNEQFFGPGTRLTVL.

The chain joins TRBV11-2 to TRBJ1-1; the match to TRBD1 covers 8 bases. Trimming at V came to 5 bases and at J to 0 bases, leaving 11 bases not matched to a gene. The germline V gene has CDR1 SGHAT and CDR2 FQNNGV. The CDR3 is 17 residues long. Here the CDR3 reads CASSPRTGQLMNTEAFF. CDR3 coding DNA: TGTGCCAGCAGCCCACGGACAGGGCAGCTCATGAACACTGAAGCTTTCTTT.

The rearrangement joins TRBV4-2 to TRBJ1-3; possible D gene TRBD1, 5 bases. The CDR3 contains 14 residues. The V and J ends lost 8 bases and 0 bases respectively, with 11 bases between them. CDR1 is LGHNA, CDR2 YNFKEQ, per germline. CDR3 nucleotide sequence: TGTGCCAGCGGACGTGACAGCTCTGGAAACACCATATATTTT. Its translation is CASGRDSSGNTIYF.

The V gene is TRBV7-2, the J gene TRBJ1-2; TRBD1 agrees at 8 bases. This CDR3 has 15 residues. V lost 2 bases, J lost 6 bases, and 8 bases stayed unmatched. CDR1 SGHTA and CDR2 FQGNSA come from the germline V gene. This CDR3 reads CASSLRGQAGNGYTF. In DNA form, the CDR3 reads TGTGCCAGCAGCTTAAGGGGACAGGCTGGCAATGGCTACACCTTC.

The chain recombines TRBV30 with TRBJ2-2, with 7 bases aligning to TRBD1. The V gene end was trimmed by 2 bases and the J gene end by 5 bases; junction bases not matched to a gene: 17. CDR1 and CDR2 (germline): GTSNPN, SVGIG (reference sequence). The CDR3 runs to 18 residues. The CDR3 reads CAWSWPRGRGPRTGELFF. The CDR3 region has the DNA TGTGCCTGGAGTTGGCCCCGGGGAAGGGGGCCGAGGACCGGGGAGCTGTTTTTT.

CDR3 in DNA: TGTGCCAGCAGCTTCTTAGACAGGGGGAATGGCTACACCTTC. Its protein is CASSFLDRGNGYTF. The chain links TRBV5-6 to TRBJ1-2; the match to TRBD1 covers 9 bases. The CDR3 covers 14 residues. Losses at the gene ends were 2 bases for V and 6 bases for J; bases not matched to a gene: 5. Germline CDR1 and CDR2: SGHDT and YYEEEE.

The chain joins TRBV7-2 to TRBJ2-7, with D perhaps assigned TRBD1 or TRBD2 (5 bases each). In germline, CDR1 is SGHTA, CDR2 FQGNSA. The CDR3 consists of 14 residues. V gave up 6 bases and J gave up 2 bases, with 14 bases separating them. The CDR3 region has the DNA TGTGCCAGCAGGGATACCGGGACGCCCTACGAGCAGTACTTC. The encoded protein is CASRDTGTPYEQYF.

The chain combines TRBV18 with TRBJ2-5; possibly TRBD1 or TRBD2 for D (5 bases each). CDR1 and CDR2 (germline): KGHSH, LQKENI. This CDR3 is built from 15 residues. Trimming removed 0 bases from V and 5 bases from J, with 13 bases in between. CDR3 nucleotide sequence: TGTGCCAGCTCACCACCTTCTATGGGGGTCGAGACCCAGTACTTC. This encodes CASSPPSMGVETQYF.

The chain is built from TRBV11-2 and TRBJ1-2; D is ambiguous. The germline V and J ends were trimmed by 4 bases and 1 base, with 10 bases remaining between them. Germline CDR1 SGHAT, CDR2 FQNNGV. The CDR3 is made up of 14 amino acids. CDR3 region: CASSSGKGNYGYTF. In nucleotides, the CDR3 is TGTGCCAGCAGCTCGGGGAAGGGTAACTATGGCTACACCTTC.

The chain links TRBV4-1 to TRBJ2-2; a weak D match, TRBD2 (5 bases). V lost 0 bases and J lost 4, with 15 bases in between. Germline-derived CDR1 and CDR2 are MGHRA and YSYEKL. The CDR3 is made up of 17 amino acids. The CDR3, as DNA: TGCGCCAGCAGCCAAGATTTCGAGGGCCTAAGCACCGGGGAGCTGTTTTTT. Translating it yields CASSQDFEGLSTGELFF.

This chain uses TRBV10-3 with TRBJ1-2; TRBD1 matches 9 bases. CDR1 ENHRY and CDR2 SYGVKD come from the germline V gene. The trim removed 4 bases at V and 1 base at J, leaving 1 base unmatched. There are 14 residues in the CDR3. CDR3 bases: TGTGCCATCAGTGGGACAGGGGATAACTATGGCTACACCTTC. Translation: CAISGTGDNYGYTF.

The rearrangement uses TRBV10-3 and TRBJ1-1; 10 bases agree with TRBD1. This CDR3 is 13 amino acids long. The trim removed 7 bases at V and 4 bases at J, leaving 3 bases unmatched. CDR1 and CDR2 from the germline V gene are ENHRY and SYGVKD. The DNA for the CDR3 is TGTGCCATCACCTGGGACAGGGGCACTGAAGCTTTCTTT. Encoded protein: CAITWDRGTEAFF.

The rearrangement joins TRBV6-1 to TRBJ2-1, with D maybe TRBD1 (6 bases). CDR3 length: 15 amino acids. Trimming shortened V by 5 bases and J by 6 bases, and 17 bases separated the two germline ends. Germline CDR1 MNHNS, CDR2 SASEGT. CDR3 in DNA: TGTGCCAGCAGTCAACAGGGTAATCCTCTCAATGAGCAGTTCTTC. Translating gives CASSQQGNPLNEQFF.

The chain links TRBV6-6 to TRBJ2-6; 9 nucleotides agree with TRBD1. This CDR3 region has 16 residues. Germline assignment: CDR1 MNHNY and CDR2 SVGAGI (reference sequence). J was trimmed by 0 bases and V by 6 bases; bases with no gene match: 3. CDR3 residues: CASRGQGRSGANVLTF. The CDR3, as DNA: TGTGCCAGCAGGGGACAGGGACGCTCTGGGGCCAACGTCCTGACTTTC.

The CDR3 sequence: CASSLGGGGQPQHF. The CDR3 DNA reads TGCGCCAGCAGCTTGGGCGGAGGGGGACAGCCCCAGCATTTT. This chain links TRBV5-1 with TRBJ1-5; a possible D gene is TRBD1 (6 bases). The CDR3 contains 14 residues. The germline gives CDR1 SGHRS, CDR2 YFSETQ. The germline V and J ends were trimmed by 0 bases and 7 bases, with 11 bases remaining between them.

The chain carries TRBV9 and TRBJ2-7, with D maybe TRBD1 (5 bases). Trimming took off 4 bases at V and 7 bases at J, with 12 bases between the two ends. Germline CDR1 is SGDLS and CDR2 is YYNGEE. The CDR3 covers 12 residues. DNA of the CDR3: TGTGCCAGCAGCCCAGGGCCCGGGGAGCAGTACTTC. It is translated as CASSPGPGEQYF.

Points on this clone: The sample has other DNA sequences that encode this CDR3 too. The chain has TRBV18 and TRBJ2-3; D remains ambiguous. This CDR3 has 11 residues. Trimming took 2 bases from V and 6 from J, leaving 3 bases between them. Germline V gives CDR1 KGHSH, CDR2 LQKENI. The CDR3 nucleotides are TGTGCCAGCTCACCAGGGGATACGCAGTATTTT. Protein sequence: CASSPGDTQYF. Using reference TRBV18 and TRBJ2-3 for the parts outside the CDR3, the full variable domain is NAGVMQNPRHLVRRRGQEARLRCSPMKGHSHVYWYRQLPEEGLKFMVYLQKENIIDESGMPKERFSAEFPKEGPSILRIQQVVRGDSAAYFCASSPGDTQYFGPGTRLTVL.

The CDR3 DNA sequence: TGCAGCGTTGAAAGGACAAACAATGAGCAGTTCTTC. This encodes CSVERTNNEQFF. The chain has TRBV29-1 and TRBJ2-7; a possible D gene is TRBD1 (5 bases). The DNA end is more similar to TRBJ2-1, so the J call may be wrong. There are 12 residues in the CDR3. In germline, CDR1 is SQVTM, CDR2 ANQGSEA.

This chain uses TRBV7-9 with TRBJ1-4; D unresolved. V lost 5 bases, J lost 4 bases, and 11 bases lay in between. Germline V lookup: CDR1 SEHNR, CDR2 FQNEAQ (reference sequence). CDR3 length equals 14 residues. CDR3 protein: CASSPGGYNEKLFF. The CDR3 nucleotides are TGTGCCAGCAGCCCGGGAGGTTATAATGAAAAACTGTTTTTT.

The chain recombines TRBV7-9 with TRBJ1-1; weak D call: TRBD1 (6 bases). Germline CDR1 SEHNR, CDR2 FQNEAQ (reference sequence). Trimming stripped 3 bases from V and 0 bases from J, with 17 bases between. This CDR3 comprises 17 residues. DNA of the CDR3: TGTGCCAGCAGCTTTCCCCGGGAGGGGGGAATGAACACTGAAGCTTTCTTT. It translates to CASSFPREGGMNTEAFF. Combining the CDR3 with reference TRBV7-9 and TRBJ1-1 gives the whole variable domain DTGVSQNPRHKITKRGQNVTFRCDPISEHNRLYWYRQTLGQGPEFLTYFQNEAQLEKSRLLSDRFSAERPKGSFSTLEIQRTEQGDSAMYLCASSFPREGGMNTEAFFGQGTRLTVV.